The 17 T cell receptor beta chains listed next were all sequenced from one sample in a study of blood T cell repertoires in COVID-19. This table comes from immunoSEQ multiplex PCR, and its TCRdb copy is limited to in-frame clones, with some not included. The sample carries more than 90,000 clones, around 84% recorded once. The material sequenced was peripheral blood. These receptor sequences come from a man in his forties with acute or convalescent COVID-19.

This chain links TRBV12-3 or TRBV12-4 with TRBJ2-1; 8 bases fit TRBD1. This CDR3 spans 12 amino acids. V dropped 5 bases and J dropped 9; count of bases not matched to a gene: 3. DNA for the CDR3: TGTGCCAGCAGTACACAGGGGGGTGAGCAGTTCTTC. Protein: CASSTQGGEQFF.

The V call is TRBV7-2, the J call TRBJ1-1; D is ambiguous. V was cut by 1 base and J by 8 bases, with 5 bases left in between. CDR1 is SGHTA and CDR2 is FQGNSA in the germline V gene. This CDR3 has 11 residues. DNA for the CDR3: TGTGCCAGCAGCTTAGGCAGGGAAGCTTTCTTT. Protein product: CASSLGREAFF.

The V gene is TRBV28, the J gene TRBJ2-7, with unresolved D. Per germline, CDR1 MDHEN and CDR2 SYDVKM. The CDR3 length is 15 residues. The V gene lost 3 bases and the J gene lost 4 bases, with 16 bases spanning the gap. The CDR3: CASSFPVGSHYEQYF. For the CDR3, the DNA is TGTGCCAGCAGTTTCCCAGTGGGCTCCCATTACGAGCAGTACTTC.

CDR3 sequence: CSARVADTQYF. The CDR3 DNA reads as TGCAGTGCTAGAGTAGCTGATACGCAGTATTTT. This chain joins TRBV20-1 and TRBJ2-3; D is undetermined. V lost 1 base and J 6 bases, leaving 5 bases between the germline ends. This CDR3 is built from 11 residues. Germline V gene data show CDR1 as DFQATT and CDR2 as SNEGSKA (reference sequence).

The genes are TRBV4-2 and TRBJ2-7; 9 bases are shared with TRBD2. J was trimmed by 4 bases and V by 3 bases; bases with no gene match: 7. The CDR3 extends over 15 amino acids. The germline V gene has CDR1 LGHNA and CDR2 YNFKEQ. Here the CDR3 DNA reads TGTGCCAGCAGCCACGTAGCGGGAGACGCGTACGAGCAGTACTTC. Translation gives CASSHVAGDAYEQYF.

The V and J genes are TRBV4-3 and TRBJ2-3; no definite D call. V shed 0 bases and J shed 0 bases, with 16 bases lying between them. In germline, CDR1 is LGHNA, CDR2 YSLEER. This CDR3 is built from 18 residues. CDR3 sequence reads: CASSQEAGGSPSTDTQYF. The DNA of the CDR3 is TGCGCCAGCAGCCAAGAGGCAGGTGGATCCCCTAGCACAGATACGCAGTATTTT.

The V and J genes are TRBV6-5 and TRBJ2-7, with D perhaps TRBD1 (5 bases). V lost 6 bases and J 1 base, leaving 13 bases between the germline ends. Germline CDR1 and CDR2: MNHEY and SVGAGI. CDR3 size: 14 residues. CDR3 region: CASRGSRGSYEQYF. The CDR3 region has the DNA TGTGCCAGCAGGGGATCAAGGGGTTCCTACGAGCAGTACTTC.

CDR3 amino acids: CATPAGLAGGYSYNEQFF. The CDR3, as DNA: TGTGCCACCCCGGCAGGACTAGCGGGAGGGTACTCCTACAATGAGCAGTTCTTC. The gene calls are TRBV2 and TRBJ2-1, with 15 bases lining up with TRBD2. V shed 10 bases, J shed 0 bases, and the junction held 10 bases outside the gene matches. The CDR3 is 18 amino acids. Germline V gives CDR1 SNHLY, CDR2 FYNNEI.

The rearrangement uses TRBV10-3 and TRBJ1-3; D uncertain. The CDR3 consists of 14 residues. V dropped 2 bases and J dropped 1 base, with 6 bases sitting between them. Germline V lookup: CDR1 ENHRY, CDR2 SYGVKD. The CDR3 DNA reads TGTGCCATCAGTGAGCACGGTTCTGGAAACACCATATATTTT. Its protein product is CAISEHGSGNTIYF.

This rearrangement joins TRBV28 to TRBJ2-1, with D perhaps TRBD2 (5 bases). CDR1 is MDHEN and CDR2 is SYDVKM in the germline V gene. V gave up 3 bases and J gave up 0 bases, with 12 bases separating them. The CDR3 is made up of 16 amino acids. In DNA form, the CDR3 reads TGTGCCAGCAGTTTGGGCGGGCTGAGCTCCTACAATGAGCAGTTCTTC. Translating gives CASSLGGLSSYNEQFF.

The chain carries TRBV7-3 and TRBJ2-3; 7 nucleotides align to TRBD2. The CDR3 extends over 15 amino acids. CDR1 and CDR2 from the germline V gene are SGHTA and FQGTGA. J lost 2 bases, V lost 0 bases, and 2 bases had no gene match. The CDR3 protein is CASSLTGGSTDTQYF. The CDR3 region has the DNA TGTGCCAGCAGCTTAACCGGGGGGTCCACAGATACGCAGTATTTT.

The rearrangement links TRBV29-1 to TRBJ2-1, with 8 bases that match TRBD2. CDR3 size: 14 residues. The germline CDR1 and CDR2 sequences are SQVTM and ANQGSEA. With 5 bases clipped from V and 7 bases from J, the junction kept 10 bases outside the gene matches. CDR3 protein: CSVLERGLGNEQFF. The CDR3 DNA reads TGCAGCGTTCTGGAGCGGGGGCTGGGGAATGAGCAGTTCTTC.

A word on this clone: An end of the junction differs from the germline gene, which may be a read error. This chain uses TRBV28 with TRBJ2-7, with TRBD2 identical over 13 bases. CDR1 is MDHEN, CDR2 SYDVKM, per germline. The CDR3 sequence is 15 residues long. CDR3 DNA: TGTGCCAGCAGTGCCCCGGGACTAGCGGGACCAGAGCTGTACTTC. Protein product: CASSAPGLAGPELYF.

This clone was counted at least ten times. This rearrangement joins TRBV7-9 to TRBJ2-2; D is perhaps TRBD1 (6 bases). This CDR3 is built from 13 residues. Germline V CDR1 and CDR2: SEHNR, FQNEAQ (reference sequence). Trimming shortened V by 11 bases and J by 1 base, and 11 bases separated the two germline ends. The CDR3, as DNA: TGTGCCTCGCCGGGACAGAACACCGGGGAGCTGTTTTTT. It codes for CASPGQNTGELFF. Together with reference TRBV7-9 and TRBJ2-2, the CDR3 gives the full variable domain: DTGVSQNPRHKITKRGQNVTFRCDPISEHNRLYWYRQTLGQGPEFLTYFQNEAQLEKSRLLSDRFSAERPKGSFSTLEIQRTEQGDSAMYLCASPGQNTGELFFGEGSRLTVL.

This clone was picked up a small number of times. This chain connects TRBV4-3 to TRBJ2-4; 10 bases are a match to TRBD1. Germline V gene sequence: CDR1 LGHNA, CDR2 YSLEER. The CDR3 is made up of 14 amino acids. The V gene end was trimmed by 1 base and the J gene end by 8 bases; junction bases not matched to a gene: 2. Written as DNA, the CDR3 is TGCGCCAGCAGCCAAGCCGGGACAGGGGACATTCAGTACTTC. This translates into CASSQAGTGDIQYF.

V is TRBV6-1 and J is TRBJ1-6; possibly TRBD1 for D (5 bases). Germline V gene sequence: CDR1 MNHNS, CDR2 SASEGT. Trimming pared 3 bases from V and 9 bases from J, leaving 6 bases between. This CDR3 spans 12 amino acids. The CDR3 sequence: CASSEGGSPLHF. CDR3 in DNA: TGTGCCAGCAGTGAGGGGGGTTCACCCCTCCACTTT.

The chain uses TRBV10-3 and TRBJ2-7; D is uncertain. This CDR3 region has 13 residues. The germline V gene has CDR1 ENHRY and CDR2 SYGVKD. The V end lost 0 bases, the J end lost 5 bases, and 8 bases lay between the germline ends. The CDR3 here is CAISESETHEQYF. The CDR3 DNA reads as TGTGCCATCAGTGAGTCAGAGACACACGAGCAGTACTTC.